The rows below give T cell receptor beta chains drawn from one sample of a study of OX40 agonist ivuxolimab in advanced cancers. Profiled with immunoSEQ multiplex PCR; TCRdb holds only in-frame clones, not every one. The sample carries some 80,000 clones, roughly four fifths recorded once. The sequencing used CD4+ or CD8+ T cells sorted from blood, collected in a trial of the OX40 agonist ivuxolimab. These receptors all come from an adult with an advanced solid tumor such as melanoma, head and neck, liver or kidney cancer. Each CDR3 is given with its conserved first and last residue. D genes are given only for firm matches. The size entry is marked missing in some rows and otherwise reads once, few, many or a size class.

few TRBJ2-5 TRBV5-1 TRBD2 CASGPGGNQETQYF TGCGCCAGCGGCCCCGGGGGGAACCAAGAGACCCAGTACTTC
- TRBJ2-2 TRBV5-1 - CASSRLRETNTGELFF TGCGCCAGCAGCCGACTCCGGGAGACAAACACCGGGGAGCTGTTTTTT
- TRBJ2-5 TRBV7-2 - CASSFGAGETQYF TGTGCCAGCAGCTTTGGGGCTGGGGAGACCCAGTACTTC
- TRBJ2-5 TRBV18 - CASSPRDQFRAQTQYF TGTGCCAGCTCACCACGCGACCAATTCCGGGCCCAGACCCAGTACTTC
- TRBJ2-4 TRBV28 - CASSPTDWGKNIQYF TGTGCCAGCAGTCCCACGGACTGGGGCAAAAACATTCAGTACTTC
- TRBJ2-2 TRBV15 TRBD1 CATERTGADTGELFF TGTGCCACCGAGAGGACAGGGGCCGACACCGGGGAGCTGTTTTTT
- TRBJ1-5 TRBV2 TRBD1 CASGDSENENNQPQHF TGTGCCAGCGGGGACAGTGAGAACGAGAACAATCAGCCCCAGCATTTT
- TRBJ1-6 TRBV5-1 - CASSLDVGQDNSPLHF TGCGCCAGCAGCTTGGATGTCGGCCAGGATAATTCACCCCTCCACTTT
- TRBJ2-3 TRBV15 - CATSRKTDTQYF TGTGCCACCAGCAGGAAGACAGATACGCAGTATTTT
- TRBJ2-7 TRBV7-2 TRBD2 CASSPKVAGALEQYF TGTGCCAGCAGCCCAAAAGTAGCGGGGGCCCTGGAGCAGTACTTC
- TRBJ1-4 TRBV5-1 TRBD1 CASSLVPGQENEKLFF TGCGCCAGCAGCTTGGTACCGGGACAGGAGAATGAAAAACTGTTTTTT
- TRBJ2-7 TRBV6-5 TRBD2 CASSYRGAYEQYF TGTGCCAGCAGTTACCGGGGGGCCTACGAGCAGTACTTC
- TRBJ1-1 TRBV28 - CASSVPRENTEAFF TGTGCCAGCAGTGTCCCCCGGGAGAACACTGAAGCTTTCTTT
- TRBJ2-3 TRBV19 - CASSAWPATDTQYF TGTGCCAGCTCCGCCTGGCCCGCTACAGATACGCAGTATTTT
once TRBJ2-1 TRBV27 TRBD2 CASRYGTSDYNEQFF TGTGCCAGCAGATACGGGACTAGCGACTACAATGAGCAGTTCTTC
few TRBJ1-3 TRBV7-9 - CASSLARHGDTIYF TGTGCCAGCAGCTTAGCCCGACACGGAGACACCATATATTTT
- TRBJ2-6 TRBV7-7 - CASSSLLGGAIRSGANVLTF TGTGCCAGCAGCTCCCTCCTGGGGGGGGCGATTAGGTCCGGGGCCAACGTCCTGACTTTC
few TRBJ1-5 TRBV6-1 TRBD1 CASSEGTGASQPQHF TGTGCCAGCAGTGAAGGGACAGGGGCTTCTCAGCCCCAGCATTTT
- TRBJ1-2 TRBV15 - CATSRGAWDYGYTF TGTGCCACCAGCAGAGGGGCCTGGGACTATGGCTACACCTTC
- TRBJ2-3 TRBV19 - CATRKDTASTDTQYF TGTGCCACCCGAAAGGACACCGCTAGCACAGATACGCAGTATTTT
- TRBJ2-3 TRBV15 - CATSLTSVVRVATDTQYF TGTGCCACCAGCCTGACTAGTGTCGTGCGGGTCGCCACAGATACGCAGTATTTT
- TRBJ2-3 TRBV18 - CASSPPSTDTQYF TGTGCCAGCTCACCACCGTCCACAGATACGCAGTATTTT
- TRBJ2-2 TRBV30 - CAWRRGQLMNTGELFF TGTGCCTGGAGACGAGGACAGCTCATGAACACCGGGGAGCTGTTTTTT
- TRBJ2-7 TRBV5-8 TRBD2 CASSLDFGTSGTTYEQYF TGTGCCAGCAGCTTAGACTTCGGGACTAGCGGGACAACCTACGAGCAGTACTTC
- TRBJ1-2 TRBV2 - CASRIPDGTDGYTF TGTGCCAGCAGGATACCGGACGGTACCGATGGCTACACCTTC
- TRBJ2-7 TRBV25-1 - CASSTIYEQYF TGTGCCAGCAGTACAATCTACGAGCAGTACTTC
- TRBJ1-2 TRBV7-2 TRBD1 CASSPRQGRNGYTF TGTGCCAGCAGCCCACGACAGGGGAGGAATGGCTACACCTTC
- TRBJ2-7 TRBV6-1 TRBD1 CASSVRDREIRPYEQYF TGTGCCAGCAGTGTACGGGACAGGGAGATTCGGCCCTACGAGCAGTACTTC
- TRBJ2-6 TRBV27 TRBD1 CASSLRGTGGSGANVLTF TGTGCCAGCAGTTTAAGGGGGACAGGGGGCTCTGGGGCCAACGTCCTGACTTTC
- TRBJ2-1 TRBV6-5 - CASSYWDEQFF TGTGCCAGCAGTTACTGGGATGAGCAGTTCTTC
- TRBJ2-7 TRBV29-1 - CSVEKGSSYEQYF TGCAGCGTTGAAAAGGGTAGCTCCTACGAGCAGTACTTC
- TRBJ1-3 TRBV11-1 - CASSPGLATGNTIYF TGTGCCAGCAGCCCCGGACTGGCAACTGGAAACACCATATATTTT
- TRBJ2-3 TRBV19 - CASSIGASDTDTQYF TGTGCCAGTAGTATTGGAGCTAGCGACACAGATACGCAGTATTTT
- TRBJ2-7 TRBV28 TRBD1 CASSSPGTGGYEQYF TGTGCCAGCAGTTCTCCCGGGACAGGGGGCTACGAGCAGTACTTC
- TRBJ2-5 TRBV10-3 - CAISEGGDEETQYF TGTGCCATCAGTGAAGGAGGTGACGAAGAGACCCAGTACTTC
- TRBJ2-7 TRBV15 TRBD1 CATSRDRGHFEQYF TGTGCCACCAGCAGGGACAGGGGGCATTTCGAGCAGTACTTC
- TRBJ1-2 TRBV27 - CASSPNGYGYTF TGTGCCAGCAGTCCCAATGGCTATGGCTACACCTTC
- TRBJ2-7 TRBV28 - CASSPGGPPYEQYF TGTGCCAGCAGCCCCGGGGGACCACCCTACGAGCAGTACTTC
- TRBJ1-2 TRBV27 TRBD1 CASSLGDRGRSGYTF TGTGCCAGCAGTTTAGGGGACAGGGGGCGTTCAGGCTACACCTTC
- TRBJ1-1 TRBV9 - CASSGFQKNTEAFF TGTGCCAGCAGTGGCTTCCAAAAGAACACTGAAGCTTTCTTT
- TRBJ1-2 TRBV11-2 - CASSPRPGPAGYTF TGTGCCAGCAGCCCGCGACCCGGACCGGCTGGCTACACCTTC
- TRBJ2-7 TRBV11-2 - CASSSPWGATDEQYF TGTGCCAGCAGCTCTCCCTGGGGGGCCACGGACGAGCAGTACTTC
- TRBJ2-7 TRBV29-1 TRBD2 CSVRLAGGTGYEQYF TGCAGCGTAAGGCTAGCGGGAGGGACCGGGTACGAGCAGTACTTC
once TRBJ1-1 TRBV6-5 TRBD1 CASRGGGAGDTEAFF TGTGCCAGCAGGGGAGGGGGCGCGGGGGACACTGAAGCTTTCTTT
- TRBJ2-2 TRBV18 - CASSPPGLRNTGELFF TGTGCCAGCTCACCTCCGGGACTGAGGAACACCGGGGAGCTGTTTTTT
once TRBJ2-5 TRBV15 - CATSRAGRETQYF TGTGCCACCAGCAGAGCGGGAAGGGAGACCCAGTACTTC